A single sample is the source of the 28 T cell receptor beta chains below, sequenced in a study of response to subunit inactivated influenza vaccine. TCRdb used MiXCR to reprocess the RT-PCR reads, holding one entry per CDR3 protein. The table has about 570,000 distinct CDR3 sequences, about 11% seen once. This same sample was also taken into another study, of T cells expressing NK-cell markers. That study adds: TCR beta cDNA was generated via 5'RACE template switching incorporating UMIs.

The source material was PBMCs from blood, sampled on the day of vaccination. The receptors shown here come from a man between 50 and 59 years old who received an inactivated influenza vaccine.

This sequence joins TRBV7-9 and TRBJ2-5; a weak D match, TRBD1 (5 bases). Germline V lookup: CDR1 SEHNR, CDR2 FQNEAQ (reference sequence). CDR3 length: 13 residues. V was shortened by 8 bases and J by 7 bases, with 17 bases between the two germline ends. The CDR3 sequence is CASQSQGTRTQYF. Written as DNA, the CDR3 is TGTGCCAGCCAGTCCCAGGGTACACGGACCCAGTACTTC.

This clonotype was seen repeatedly, ten times or more. V usage is TRBV5-1 and J usage is TRBJ2-3; D is perhaps TRBD1 (5 bases). Looked up from germline, CDR1 is SGHRS and CDR2 is YFSETQ. The CDR3 consists of 16 residues. V shed 1 base and J shed 5 bases, with 17 bases lying between them. CDR3 sequence (DNA): TGCGCCAGCAGCTTGAGCCCCTTAGGGGCCGGAGATACGCAGTATTTT. Translation: CASSLSPLGAGDTQYF. The full variable domain, with the rest looked up from reference TRBV5-1 and TRBJ2-3, is KAGVTQTPRYLIKTRGQQVTLSCSPISGHRSVSWYQQTPGQGLQFLFEYFSETQRNKGNFPGRFSGRQFSNSRSEMNVSTLELGDSALYLCASSLSPLGAGDTQYFGPGTRLTVL.

The rearrangement joins TRBV20-1 to TRBJ2-2; D is undetermined. Trimming cost V 5 bases and J 1 base, with 11 bases left between them. Germline values: CDR1 DFQATT, CDR2 SNEGSKA (reference sequence). The CDR3 has 14 residues. Here the CDR3 reads CSAVDSWNTGELFF. CDR3 nucleotide sequence: TGCAGTGCTGTTGACTCGTGGAACACCGGGGAGCTGTTTTTT.

This clonotype was observed a handful of times. This chain connects TRBV6-2 or TRBV6-3 to TRBJ1-6; 7 positions match TRBD1. The CDR3 is 18 amino acids. The germline V gene encodes CDR1 MNHEY and CDR2 SVGEGT. With 2 bases clipped from V and 7 bases from J, the junction kept 14 bases outside the gene matches. Written as DNA, the CDR3 is TGTGCCAGCAGTTACAGGGGGCAGCGAGCCCGACGGAATTCACCCCTCCACTTT. Protein sequence: CASSYRGQRARRNSPLHF.

This clonotype was counted between two and nine times. The chain is built from TRBV24-1 and TRBJ2-3; D not resolved. Per the germline V gene, CDR1 is KGHDR and CDR2 is SFDVKD. Trimming stripped 4 bases from V and 0 bases from J, with 7 bases between. This CDR3 is built from 14 residues. CDR3 protein: CATSEDTSTDTQYF. CDR3 in DNA: TGTGCCACCAGTGAAGACACCAGCACAGATACGCAGTATTTT.

In this sample, this clonotype turned up many times. The V and J genes are TRBV7-2 and TRBJ2-1; 12 bases are a match to TRBD2. J lost 7 bases, V lost 0 bases, and 4 bases had no gene match. The CDR3 spans 16 residues. Germline CDR1 is SGHTA and CDR2 is FQGNSA. The CDR3 region is CASSLATSGRSNEQFF. CDR3 nucleotide sequence: TGTGCCAGCAGCTTAGCAACTAGCGGGAGGTCGAATGAGCAGTTCTTC.

This clonotype has more than one count but fewer than ten. The chain joins TRBV5-1 to TRBJ2-6, with D unresolved. Trimming removed 1 base at V and 0 bases at J, with 11 bases between. The CDR3 length is 17 residues. CDR1 and CDR2 (germline): SGHRS, YFSETQ. The CDR3 loop is CASSLFGRNSGANVLTF. The DNA of the CDR3 is TGCGCCAGCAGCTTGTTTGGACGGAACTCTGGGGCCAACGTCCTGACTTTC.

This clonotype was picked up a small number of times. V gene TRBV7-2 combines with J gene TRBJ2-1; 9 bases map to TRBD1. V lost 1 base and J lost 9; bases outside the gene matches: 4. CDR1 and CDR2 (germline): SGHTA, FQGNSA. The length of the CDR3 is 14 residues. The CDR3 spells CASSLDGTGFEQFF. Written as DNA, the CDR3 is TGTGCCAGCAGCTTAGACGGGACAGGGTTTGAGCAGTTCTTC.

CDR3 region: CATSTRLNYEQYF. The CDR3, as DNA: TGTGCCACCAGCACACGACTGAACTACGAGCAGTACTTC. The chain links TRBV15 to TRBJ2-7; D is ambiguous. This CDR3 is built from 13 residues. Trimming pared 4 bases from V and 3 bases from J, leaving 10 bases between. The germline V gene has CDR1 LNHNV and CDR2 YYDKDF (reference sequence).

This clonotype was seen a handful of times. This chain joins TRBV5-5 and TRBJ2-5, with 15 nucleotides matching TRBD2. The V and J ends lost 4 bases and 2 bases, in that order; junction bases with no gene match: 3. The germline V gene encodes CDR1 SGHKS and CDR2 YYEKEE (reference sequence). The CDR3 consists of 16 residues. CDR3 DNA: TGTGCCAGCAGCCCGGGACTAGCGGGGGGACAAGAGACCCAGTACTTC. This gives the protein CASSPGLAGGQETQYF.

This clonotype has more than one count but fewer than ten. This chain links TRBV20-1 with TRBJ2-2; weak D call: TRBD2 (6 bases). The CDR3 runs to 12 residues. Trimming left V 3 bases short and J 7 bases short, with 9 bases between. Germline CDR1 DFQATT, CDR2 SNEGSKA (reference sequence). In DNA form, the CDR3 reads TGCAGTGCTAGTGGGGGGTACGGGGAGCTGTTTTTT. Its protein product is CSASGGYGELFF.

This clonotype showed up just a few times. The chain links TRBV7-9 to TRBJ2-2; no definite D call. The length of the CDR3 is 13 residues. V dropped 4 bases and J dropped 6 bases, with 9 bases sitting between them. Germline lookup yields CDR1 SEHNR and CDR2 FQNEAQ (reference sequence). CDR3 DNA: TGTGCCAGCAGCTCCGTGTGGGCCGGGGAGCTGTTTTTT. Protein: CASSSVWAGELFF.

The chain combines TRBV7-9 with TRBJ1-3; D is ambiguous. Trimming left V 4 bases short and J 4 bases short, with 8 bases between. The CDR3 loop spans 13 amino acids. Germline V gene sequence: CDR1 SEHNR, CDR2 FQNEAQ (reference sequence). CDR3 sequence (DNA): TGTGCCAGCAGCTGGCCCCAGGGAAACACCATATATTTT. It is translated as CASSWPQGNTIYF.

For this clonotype: One end of the junction varies from germline; a read error may be responsible. The chain recombines TRBV6-2 or TRBV6-3 with TRBJ2-1; TRBD1 matches 7 bases. Germline-derived CDR1 and CDR2 are MNHEY and SVGEGT. This CDR3 has 14 amino acids. The CDR3 is CDSSYEGQYNEQFF. The CDR3 nucleotides are TGTGACAGCAGTTATGAGGGACAGTACAATGAGCAGTTCTTC.

CDR3 coding DNA: TGTGCCAGCTCACCACCGCTAGTTCTTGAGCAGTTCTTC. This sequence encodes CASSPPLVLEQFF. The chain combines TRBV18 with TRBJ2-1; D call uncertain. V shed 0 bases and J shed 9 bases, with 9 bases lying between them. CDR3 size: 13 residues. Per germline, CDR1 KGHSH and CDR2 LQKENI.

This clonotype was counted at least ten times. The chain uses TRBV10-2 and TRBJ2-3; 11 bases match TRBD2. The CDR3 is 16 amino acids. CDR1 and CDR2 (germline): WSHSY, SAAADI. V shed 6 bases and J 5 bases; nucleotides not matched to a gene: 10. CDR3 in amino acids: CASRRLAGQVGDTQYF. The DNA for the CDR3 is TGCGCCAGCAGGAGACTAGCGGGGCAGGTGGGAGATACGCAGTATTTT.

This clonotype came up a few times. The V and J genes are TRBV12-3 or TRBV12-4 and TRBJ2-2, with 8 bases fitting TRBD1. The CDR3 contains 16 residues. The V and J ends lost 5 bases and 5 bases, in that order; junction bases with no gene match: 10. The CDR3 reads CASSQGQGRFTGELFF. CDR3 sequence (DNA): TGTGCCAGCAGTCAAGGACAGGGACGGTTTACCGGGGAGCTGTTTTTT.

This clonotype occurred many times. V usage is TRBV15 and J usage is TRBJ2-1; 7 nucleotides align to TRBD2. With 4 bases clipped from V and 7 bases from J, the junction kept 10 bases outside the gene matches. CDR1 is LNHNV, CDR2 YYDKDF, per germline (reference sequence). The length of the CDR3 is 15 residues. The CDR3 loop is CATSKLGLSLNEQFF. The DNA for the CDR3 is TGTGCCACCAGCAAACTGGGACTATCCTTAAATGAGCAGTTCTTC.

The chain recombines TRBV28 with TRBJ2-3; D is possibly TRBD1 (6 bases). Trimming pared 7 bases from V and 4 bases from J, leaving 15 bases between. The CDR3 contains 14 residues. Germline V gene lookup returns CDR1 MDHEN and CDR2 SYDVKM. CDR3 region: CASTTLGAADTQYF. The CDR3 DNA sequence: TGTGCCAGCACGACGCTGGGGGCCGCAGATACGCAGTATTTT.

The chain links TRBV20-1 to TRBJ1-1, with D uncertain. CDR1 DFQATT and CDR2 SNEGSKA come from the germline V gene (reference sequence). CDR3 length: 13 residues. V lost 4 bases to trimming and J lost 0 bases, with 9 bases between them. The CDR3 sequence is CSATPFMNTEAFF. The CDR3 nucleotides read TGCAGTGCTACGCCGTTTATGAACACTGAAGCTTTCTTT.

V and J are TRBV7-8 and TRBJ2-5; D is perhaps TRBD1 (5 bases). This CDR3 has 16 residues. Trimming stripped 0 bases from V and 0 bases from J, with 11 bases between. CDR1 is SGHVS, CDR2 FQNEAQ, per germline. CDR3 in DNA: TGTGCCAGCAGCTTAGCGGGGTTGGGGCACCAAGAGACCCAGTACTTC. This gives the protein CASSLAGLGHQETQYF.

This clonotype has more than one count but fewer than ten. The genes are TRBV7-2 and TRBJ1-3; no clear D. In germline, CDR1 is SGHTA, CDR2 FQGNSA. Trimming stripped 4 bases from V and 4 bases from J, with 14 bases between. The CDR3 is made up of 15 amino acids. The CDR3 is CASSSQTTPGNTIYF. The CDR3 DNA is TGTGCCAGCAGCTCCCAGACCACTCCCGGAAACACCATATATTTT.

This clonotype was observed a few times. The chain employs TRBV6-2 or TRBV6-3 and TRBJ2-2; 8 bases agree with TRBD1. The CDR3 runs 18 residues. Germline loops: CDR1 MNHEY, CDR2 SVGEGT. V was clipped by 8 bases and J by 8 bases; unmatched bases: 22. The CDR3 nucleotides are TGTGCCAGCCTCTACACCCCAACCGGGACAGGAAGATCTGGGGAGCTGTTTTTT. Translated: CASLYTPTGTGRSGELFF.

There are a few counts of this clonotype. The V call is TRBV7-8, the J call TRBJ2-1, with D unresolved. CDR1 is SGHVS, CDR2 FQNEAQ, per germline. The CDR3 is 15 residues long. V was cut by 4 bases and J by 2 bases, with 12 bases left in between. The CDR3 protein is CASSSRTLTYNEQFF. CDR3 DNA: TGTGCCAGCAGCTCAAGGACCTTGACCTACAATGAGCAGTTCTTC.

This clonotype has a handful of counts. This rearrangement joins TRBV7-9 to TRBJ2-5, with D maybe TRBD2 (7 bases). The CDR3 is 16 residues long. Trimming shortened V by 5 bases and J by 5 bases, and 21 bases separated the two germline ends. CDR1 and CDR2 from the germline V gene are SEHNR and FQNEAQ (reference sequence). CDR3 protein: CASSQDWGGKWETQYF. The CDR3 nucleotides are TGTGCCAGCAGCCAGGACTGGGGGGGCAAGTGGGAGACCCAGTACTTC.

This clonotype showed up many times. V is TRBV27 and J is TRBJ2-7; TRBD2 matches at 12 bases. The germline V gene has CDR1 MNHEY and CDR2 SMNVEV (reference sequence). V was clipped by 5 bases and J by 7 bases; unmatched bases: 6. The CDR3 is made up of 14 amino acids. The CDR3 coding sequence is TGTGCCAGCAGTCTCCTCCTAGCGGGGGGGGAGCAGTACTTC. Translating gives CASSLLLAGGEQYF.

This clonotype was picked up a small number of times. The chain uses TRBV10-3 and TRBJ2-3; 9 positions match TRBD2. From germline, CDR1 is ENHRY and CDR2 SYGVKD. Losses at the gene ends were 6 bases for V and 4 bases for J; bases not matched to a gene: 8. The CDR3 contains 15 residues. The CDR3 bases are TGTGCCATCAGAAATAGCGGGGGCCAACCAGATACGCAGTATTTT. Protein product: CAIRNSGGQPDTQYF.

This clonotype showed up just a few times. The genes are TRBV6-5 and TRBJ2-7; no definite D call. CDR1 is MNHEY, CDR2 SVGAGI, per germline. The CDR3 is 11 amino acids. Between the trimmed V and J ends, which lost 4 bases and 9 bases, there was a span of 10 bases. In DNA form, the CDR3 reads TGTGCCAGCAGTTCCACTACGAGGCAGTACTTC. Protein product: CASSSTTRQYF.